This T cell receptor (beta chain) was obtained from a study of cytomegalovirus exposure and HLA in healthy donors. Study outcomes and limitations: It was 150 to 200 TCR beta chains that were listed as cytomegalovirus-associated. Cytomegalovirus status was reportedly diagnosed by the classifier with high specificity and sensitivity.

Using immunoSEQ multiplex PCR, the repertoire was profiled, and TCRdb retains in-frame clones only, with some absent. The profile shows roughly 350,000 clones, approximately 90% of them singletons. Of note for this clone: Its antigen is not identified.

The sequence derives from a woman between 18 and 29 years old in good health and CMV-seronegative. The specimen was PBMCs.

The CDR3 sequence is CASSYRGVENIQYF. CDR3 nucleotides: TGTGCCAGCAGTTACAGGGGTGTAGAAAACATTCAGTACTTC. V and J are TRBV27 and TRBJ2-4; 7 positions match TRBD1. The V and J ends lost 4 bases and 5 bases, in that order; junction bases with no gene match: 5. The germline gives CDR1 MNHEY, CDR2 SMNVEV (reference sequence). This CDR3 spans 14 amino acids.